Here is one T cell receptor beta chain with its context. This sample stems from a study of blood T cell repertoires in COVID-19. Study context: Acute-phase and convalescent COVID-19 samples originated in the United States, Italy and Spain. T cells, B-cell-depleted T cells, or PBMCs provided the cDNA or gDNA that served as material.

Under the authors' procedure: Amplification with reference gene primers provided the estimates of nucleated cell counts. This table comes from immunoSEQ multiplex PCR, and its TCRdb copy is limited to in-frame clones, with some not included. V, J and clone size were drawn from that table, and D and trimming were deduced from the DNA. The repertoire includes approximately 90,000 clones, roughly 89% of them detected once, and about 5.5% sits in the top ten. One Seattle source followed patients from active infection through their disease course. The CDR3 extends over 14 amino acids. The V end was cut by 5 bases, the J end by 4 bases, with 14 bases between. Per germline, CDR1 SGHNT and CDR2 YENEEA.

This receptor was obtained from a man between 60 and 75 years old with COVID-19, enrolled during active disease. This sequence joins TRBV11-3 and TRBJ1-1; D is possibly TRBD1 (6 bases). Sequencing was performed on peripheral blood. CDR3 sequence (DNA): TGTGCCAGCAGCCCAAGCCCAGGGGTCACTGAAGCTTTCTTT. Amino acid sequence: CASSPSPGVTEAFF.